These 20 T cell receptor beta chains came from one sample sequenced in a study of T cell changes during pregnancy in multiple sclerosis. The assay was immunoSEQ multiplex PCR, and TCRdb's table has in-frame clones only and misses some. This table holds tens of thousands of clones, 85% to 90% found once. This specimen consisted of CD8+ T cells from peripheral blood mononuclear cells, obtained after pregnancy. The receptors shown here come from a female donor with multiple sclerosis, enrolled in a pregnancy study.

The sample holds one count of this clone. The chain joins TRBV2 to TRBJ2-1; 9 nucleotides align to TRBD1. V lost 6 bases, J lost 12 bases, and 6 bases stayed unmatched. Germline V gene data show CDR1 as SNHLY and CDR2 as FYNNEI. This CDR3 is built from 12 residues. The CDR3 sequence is CASRRDRDGQFF. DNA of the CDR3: TGTGCCAGCAGGAGGGACAGGGATGGGCAGTTCTTC.

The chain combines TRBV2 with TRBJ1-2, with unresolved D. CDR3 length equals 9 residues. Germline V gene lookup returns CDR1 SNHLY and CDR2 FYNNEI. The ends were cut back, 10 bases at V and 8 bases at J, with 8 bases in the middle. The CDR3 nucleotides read TGTGCCACTACGGGGGGCTACACCTTC. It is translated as CATTGGYTF.

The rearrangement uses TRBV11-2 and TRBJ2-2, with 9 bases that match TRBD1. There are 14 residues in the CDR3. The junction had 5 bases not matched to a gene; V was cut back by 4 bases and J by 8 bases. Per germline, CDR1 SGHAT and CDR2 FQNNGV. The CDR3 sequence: CASSSTGGRGELFF. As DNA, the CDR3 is TGTGCCAGCAGCTCAACAGGGGGCAGGGGGGAGCTGTTTTTT.

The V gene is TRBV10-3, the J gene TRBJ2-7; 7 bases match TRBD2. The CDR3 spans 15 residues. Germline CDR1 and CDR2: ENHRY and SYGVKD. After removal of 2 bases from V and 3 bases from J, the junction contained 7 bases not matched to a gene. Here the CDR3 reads CAISEPGLAGYEQYF. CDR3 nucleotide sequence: TGTGCCATCAGTGAGCCAGGATTAGCGGGCTACGAGCAGTACTTC.

The chain's CDR3 is CASSQVRDFSYEQYF. CDR3 nucleotide sequence: TGCGCCAGCAGCCAAGTCCGGGACTTCTCCTACGAGCAGTACTTC. The rearrangement uses TRBV4-3 and TRBJ2-7; TRBD2 is a possible D gene (6 bases). Germline CDR1 LGHNA, CDR2 YSLEER. The CDR3 spans 15 residues. V lost 1 base, J lost 0 bases, and 10 bases lay in between.

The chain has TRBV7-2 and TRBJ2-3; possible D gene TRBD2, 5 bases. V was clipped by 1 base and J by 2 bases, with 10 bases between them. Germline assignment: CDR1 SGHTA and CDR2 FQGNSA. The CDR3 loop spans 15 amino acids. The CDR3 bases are TGTGCCAGCAGCTTAGTGAGGGCGTACACAGATACGCAGTATTTT. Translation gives CASSLVRAYTDTQYF.

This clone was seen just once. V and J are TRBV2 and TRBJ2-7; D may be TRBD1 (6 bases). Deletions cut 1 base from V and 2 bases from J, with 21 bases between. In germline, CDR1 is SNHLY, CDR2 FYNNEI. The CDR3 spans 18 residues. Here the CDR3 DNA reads TGTGCCAGCAGTGAAGGGAGCACAGGGAGCGAACCACCCTACGAGCAGTACTTC. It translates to CASSEGSTGSEPPYEQYF.

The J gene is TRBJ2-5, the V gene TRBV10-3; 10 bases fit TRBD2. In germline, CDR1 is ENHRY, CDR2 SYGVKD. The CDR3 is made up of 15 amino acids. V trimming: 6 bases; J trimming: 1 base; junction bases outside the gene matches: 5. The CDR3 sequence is CAISRLAGFQETQYF. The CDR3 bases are TGTGCCATCAGCAGACTAGCGGGCTTCCAAGAGACCCAGTACTTC.

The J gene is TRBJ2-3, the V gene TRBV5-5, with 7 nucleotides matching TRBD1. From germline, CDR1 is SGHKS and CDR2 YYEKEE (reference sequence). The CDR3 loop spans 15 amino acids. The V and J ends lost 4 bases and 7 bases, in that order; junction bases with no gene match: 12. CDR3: CASSPPGQPSNTQYF. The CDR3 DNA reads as TGTGCCAGCAGCCCGCCGGGACAGCCCTCCAATACGCAGTATTTT. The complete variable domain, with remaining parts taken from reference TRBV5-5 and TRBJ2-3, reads DAGVTQSPTHLIKTRGQQVTLRCSPISGHKSVSWYQQVLGQGPQFIFQYYEKEERGRGNFPDRFSARQFPNYSSELNVNALLLGDSALYLCASSPPGQPSNTQYFGPGTRLTVL.

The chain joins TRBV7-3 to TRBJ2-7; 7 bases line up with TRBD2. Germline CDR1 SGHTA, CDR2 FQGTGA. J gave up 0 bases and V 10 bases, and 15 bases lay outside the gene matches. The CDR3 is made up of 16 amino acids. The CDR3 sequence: CANYRGSGVSSYEQYF. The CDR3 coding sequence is TGTGCCAACTACCGGGGGAGCGGGGTTAGCTCCTACGAGCAGTACTTC.

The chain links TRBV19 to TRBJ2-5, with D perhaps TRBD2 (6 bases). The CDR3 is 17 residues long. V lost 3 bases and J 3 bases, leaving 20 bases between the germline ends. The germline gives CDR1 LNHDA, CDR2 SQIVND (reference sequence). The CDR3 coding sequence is TGTGCCAGTAGTATTGGGGCAGGAGGGCAGGCTGAAGAGACCCAGTACTTC. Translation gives CASSIGAGGQAEETQYF.

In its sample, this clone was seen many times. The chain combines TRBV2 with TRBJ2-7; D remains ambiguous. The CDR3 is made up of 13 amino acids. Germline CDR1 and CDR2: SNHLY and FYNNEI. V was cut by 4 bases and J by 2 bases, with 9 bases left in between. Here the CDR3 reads CASSAAVAYEQYF. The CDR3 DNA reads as TGTGCCAGCAGTGCTGCGGTTGCCTACGAGCAGTACTTC.

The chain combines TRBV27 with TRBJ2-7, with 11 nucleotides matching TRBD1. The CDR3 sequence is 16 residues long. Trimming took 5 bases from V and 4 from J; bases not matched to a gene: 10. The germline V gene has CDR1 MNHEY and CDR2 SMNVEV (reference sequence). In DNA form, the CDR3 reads TGTGCCAGCAGTCGAGGTCCGGGACAGGGGGTTTACGAGCAGTACTTC. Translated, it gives CASSRGPGQGVYEQYF.

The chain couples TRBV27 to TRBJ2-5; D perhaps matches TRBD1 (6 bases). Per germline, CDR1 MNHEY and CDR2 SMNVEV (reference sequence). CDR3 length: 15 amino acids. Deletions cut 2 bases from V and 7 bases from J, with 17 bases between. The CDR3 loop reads CASSLGGQTLGTQYF. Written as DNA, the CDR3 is TGTGCCAGCAGTTTAGGGGGCCAGACTTTAGGGACCCAGTACTTC.

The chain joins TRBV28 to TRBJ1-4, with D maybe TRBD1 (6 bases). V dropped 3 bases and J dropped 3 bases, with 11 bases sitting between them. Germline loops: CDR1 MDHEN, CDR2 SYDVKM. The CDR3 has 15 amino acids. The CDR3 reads CASSFQGGPNEKLFF. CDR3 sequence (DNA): TGTGCCAGCAGTTTCCAAGGGGGACCTAATGAAAAACTGTTTTTT. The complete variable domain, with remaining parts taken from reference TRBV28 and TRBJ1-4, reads DVKVTQSSRYLVKRTGEKVFLECVQDMDHENMFWYRQDPGLGLRLIYFSYDVKMKEKGDIPEGYSVSREKKERFSLILESASTNQTSMYLCASSFQGGPNEKLFFGSGTQLSVL.

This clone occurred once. CDR3 protein: CASSWGESYEQYF. CDR3 nucleotides: TGTGCCAGCAGCTGGGGAGAGAGTTACGAGCAGTACTTC. The chain uses TRBV5-6 and TRBJ2-7; D might be TRBD2 (5 bases). This CDR3 spans 13 amino acids. V gave up 3 bases and J gave up 4 bases, with 11 bases separating them. Germline V gene data show CDR1 as SGHDT and CDR2 as YYEEEE.

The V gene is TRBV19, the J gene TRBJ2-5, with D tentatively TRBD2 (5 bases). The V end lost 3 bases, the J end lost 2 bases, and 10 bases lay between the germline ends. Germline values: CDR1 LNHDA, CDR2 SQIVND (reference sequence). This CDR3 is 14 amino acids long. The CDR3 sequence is CASSMGDYQETQYF. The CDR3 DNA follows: TGTGCCAGTAGTATGGGAGACTATCAAGAGACCCAGTACTTC.

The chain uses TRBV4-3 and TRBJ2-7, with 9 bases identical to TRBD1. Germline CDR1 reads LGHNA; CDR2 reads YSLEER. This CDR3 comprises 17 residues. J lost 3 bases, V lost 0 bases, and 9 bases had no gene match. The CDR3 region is CASSQDQDWGQGYEQYF. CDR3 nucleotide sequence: TGCGCCAGCAGCCAAGACCAAGATTGGGGACAGGGCTACGAGCAGTACTTC.

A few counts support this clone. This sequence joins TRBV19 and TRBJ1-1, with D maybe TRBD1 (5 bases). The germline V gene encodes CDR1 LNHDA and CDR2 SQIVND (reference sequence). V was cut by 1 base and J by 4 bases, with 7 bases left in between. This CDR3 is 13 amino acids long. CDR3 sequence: CASSIARATEAFF. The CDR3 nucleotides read TGTGCCAGTAGTATAGCCAGGGCCACTGAAGCTTTCTTT.

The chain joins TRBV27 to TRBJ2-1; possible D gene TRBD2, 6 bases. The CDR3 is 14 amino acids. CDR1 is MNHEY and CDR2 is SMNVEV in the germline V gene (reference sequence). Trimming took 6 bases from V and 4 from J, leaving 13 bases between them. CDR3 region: CASRLLAGYNEQFF. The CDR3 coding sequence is TGTGCCAGCAGATTACTAGCTGGTTACAATGAGCAGTTCTTC.